This T cell receptor beta chain was recorded in a study of T cell repertoires in cytomegalovirus infection (dated by TCRdb to the late 2010s). Study-wide context: The peptide stimulations were aimed at well-studied HLA-B-restricted epitopes as well as recently identified HLA-C-restricted CMV epitopes, whose presentation resists viral immunomodulation. Because public TCR beta signatures pointed to carriage of CMV infection together with the matching HLA type, the HLA type of each donor mattered for the analysis. Study-wide findings and limitations: The ex vivo response was dominated by HLA-C-restricted CMV-specific TCR beta clonotypes, and the single most frequent clonotype in two of eight donors was supplied by these HLA-C-restricted clonotypes. Cumulative frequency of public TCR beta family members discriminated carriers of CMV infection plus the relevant HLA type in this cohort and an independent approximately 400-donor cohort.

Instrument used: Illumina HiSeq 1500. The public reads were quality trimmed at Q25 with fastp and then assembled into clones with MiXCR by TCRdb, keeping productive beta chains. Each CDR3 protein gets just one entry, which takes the most common genes and DNA from the rows behind it. This sample comprises about 830,000 distinct CDR3 sequences, approximately 30% of them detected only once. Under 15% of the sample goes to the ten largest clones. The label giving this sample's treatment or condition can be read as: in vitro stimulation with specific CMV peptide epitopes to enrich CMV-specific T cells. On this clonotype itself: The target of this receptor is not known. Qualities for individual bases were not recorded, and no much larger clone is one base off.

V lost 3 bases and J lost 4 bases; the stretch between them is 10 bases long. Via the germline V gene (reference sequence), CDR1 is MNHEY and CDR2 SMNVEV. From the cysteine up to the phenylalanine, the CDR3 has a length of 14 residues. Kept here is only the CDR3 DNA, which spans 42 bases and is read in frame from base 1. The sequence came from a human donor in good health (CMV status not recorded). Some clones in this sample may be carry-over from other donors' samples. Sequencing was performed on cultured CD8+ T cells from PBMCs, taken from culture after CMV antigen stimulation. Recombination connected TRBV27 to TRBJ1-5, with the D gene too uncertain to name. The bases are TGTGCCAGCAGTTTTGGCAGAACAAATCAGCCCCAGCATTTT. It translates to CASSFGRTNQPQHF.